The 29 T cell receptor beta chains below all came from one sample that was sequenced in a study of beta chain features in type 1 diabetes (dated 2018 in TCRdb). The research as a whole found: In all four CD4+ subsets, TCRB CDR3 length was moderately but significantly shorter in type 1 diabetes patients.

The antigens for these receptors are not known. Library preparation employed the immunoSEQ multiplex PCR assay. The entire isolated RNA was reverse transcribed using the High Capacity cDNA Reverse Transcription Kit, and thus expressed TCRB transcripts were sequenced. Not all clones reach the TCRdb copy of this immuneACCESS table, which keeps in-frame sequences only. Checked studies attribute under half of the gap to unresolved V genes and leave the rest unexplained. The sample includes over 200,000 clones, with approximately 10% observed a single time. The top ten hold about 0.018% of the sample. Specimen: naive CD4+ T cells from blood. The cell subset or site label, as the study defines it: true naive CD4+ T cells. The receptor set was obtained from a man younger than 40 with type 1 diabetes.

This rearrangement joins TRBV10-3 to TRBJ2-3, with 11 bases fitting TRBD2. The CDR3 has 14 amino acids. Germline V CDR1 and CDR2: ENHRY, SYGVKD. The V gene end was trimmed by 8 bases and the J gene end by 3 bases; junction bases not matched to a gene: 4. DNA of the CDR3: TGTGCCATCGGACTAGCGGGTTCTACAGATACGCAGTATTTT. It yields the protein CAIGLAGSTDTQYF.

This sequence joins TRBV25-1 and TRBJ2-5, with D unclear. V shed 6 bases and J shed 5 bases, with 13 bases lying between them. The CDR3 contains 13 residues. Germline CDR1 and CDR2: MGHDK and SYGVNS. CDR3 nucleotides: TGTGCCAGCAGCCAAGGCGCAGCGGAGACCCAGTACTTC. It yields the protein CASSQGAAETQYF.

J is TRBJ1-1 and V is TRBV5-4; tentatively, D is TRBD1 (6 bases). The CDR3 length is 14 residues. Trimming cost V 4 bases and J 7 bases, with 17 bases left between them. Looked up from germline, CDR1 is SGHNT and CDR2 is YYREEE (reference sequence). The chain's CDR3 is CASSRIQGGDEAFF. The CDR3 DNA sequence: TGTGCCAGCAGCAGGATACAGGGTGGGGATGAAGCTTTCTTT. The full variable domain, completed using reference TRBV5-4 and TRBJ1-1, is ETGVTQSPTHLIKTRGQQVTLRCSSQSGHNTVSWYQQALGQGPQFIFQYYREEENGRGNFPPRFSGLQFPNYSSELNVNALELDDSALYLCASSRIQGGDEAFFGQGTRLTVV.

The chain is built from TRBV6-6 and TRBJ1-5, with TRBD1 as a possible D gene (6 bases). Trimming pared 4 bases from V and 7 bases from J, leaving 11 bases between. The CDR3 contains 13 residues. The germline CDR1 and CDR2 sequences are MNHNY and SVGAGI (reference sequence). This CDR3 is CASSFKGHQPQHF. CDR3 DNA sequence: TGTGCCAGCAGTTTCAAGGGACACCAGCCCCAGCATTTT.

This clone was seen a handful of times. V and J are TRBV18 and TRBJ2-7, with 9 bases identical to TRBD2. The CDR3 sequence is 15 residues long. Unmatched junction bases numbered 7, after V lost 5 bases and J lost 2 bases. Looked up from germline, CDR1 is KGHSH and CDR2 is LQKENI. The CDR3 DNA reads as TGTGCCAGCTCAACCCAGGGACTAGCCGCCTACGAGCAGTACTTC. Protein: CASSTQGLAAYEQYF.

The V and J genes are TRBV27 and TRBJ1-5; 8 nucleotides match TRBD1. V gave up 5 bases and J gave up 9 bases; unmatched junction bases: 3. This CDR3 is built from 12 residues. Germline loops: CDR1 MNHEY, CDR2 SMNVEV (reference sequence). The CDR3 loop is CASSAQGGPQHF. The CDR3 DNA reads as TGTGCCAGCAGTGCACAGGGGGGGCCCCAGCATTTT.

The chain uses TRBV4-1 and TRBJ1-3, with 7 bases that match TRBD1. V gave up 6 bases and J gave up 2 bases; unmatched junction bases: 4. The CDR3 is made up of 14 amino acids. The V gene's germline CDR1 is MGHRA and CDR2 YSYEKL. DNA for the CDR3: TGCGCCAGCAGTGCCACAGGGGCTGGAAACACCATATATTTT. Translation: CASSATGAGNTIYF.

This rearrangement joins TRBV7-2 to TRBJ2-7; unclear D gene. The V gene's germline CDR1 is SGHTA and CDR2 FQGNSA. There are 16 residues in the CDR3. V lost 1 base and J lost 3, with 16 bases in between. The CDR3 DNA reads as TGTGCCAGCAGCTTAGGACCAGGAAGTAAATACTACGAGCAGTACTTC. This gives the protein CASSLGPGSKYYEQYF.

This clone occurred a few times. CDR3 region: CASSYLGDEQFF. CDR3 nucleotides: TGTGCCAGCAGTTACCTCGGAGATGAGCAGTTCTTC. This chain links TRBV6-5 with TRBJ2-1; D is unresolved. Trimming removed 2 bases from V and 8 bases from J, with 7 bases in between. Germline assignment: CDR1 MNHEY and CDR2 SVGAGI. The CDR3 loop spans 12 amino acids.

This clone has just a few counts. The chain employs TRBV28 and TRBJ1-6; D possibly corresponds to TRBD1 (6 bases). There are 14 residues in the CDR3. Germline V gene lookup returns CDR1 MDHEN and CDR2 SYDVKM. Trimming stripped 4 bases from V and 10 bases from J, with 14 bases between. The CDR3 DNA reads TGTGCCAGCAGTTCCGGACAGCCGGGGTCACCCCTCCACTTT. This translates into CASSSGQPGSPLHF.

This clone was observed a handful of times. This sequence joins TRBV4-1 and TRBJ2-1, with a weak D call TRBD2 (6 bases). Trimming shortened V by 3 bases and J by 5 bases, and 14 bases separated the two germline ends. Germline lookup yields CDR1 MGHRA and CDR2 YSYEKL. CDR3 size: 15 residues. The CDR3 DNA reads TGCGCCAGCAGCCATGAACCGCGGGAAAACAATGAGCAGTTCTTC. This translates into CASSHEPRENNEQFF.

J is TRBJ2-7 and V is TRBV6-5, with 8 bases fitting TRBD1. The CDR3 loop spans 15 amino acids. V shed 5 bases, J shed 9 bases, and the junction held 15 bases outside the gene matches. Germline CDR1 MNHEY, CDR2 SVGAGI. The CDR3 bases are TGTGCCAGCAGTGGGCCTCGGACAGGGACCTCTGGGCAGTACTTC. Its translation: CASSGPRTGTSGQYF.

This clone was seen a handful of times. This rearrangement joins TRBV29-1 to TRBJ1-1; maybe TRBD1 (6 bases). CDR1 and CDR2 (germline): SQVTM, ANQGSEA. V gave up 7 bases and J gave up 1 base, with 19 bases separating them. CDR3 size: 15 residues. CDR3 sequence: CSAAIRGGGNTEAFF. The CDR3 nucleotides are TGCAGCGCCGCCATACGGGGAGGGGGGAACACTGAAGCTTTCTTT.

J is TRBJ2-7 and V is TRBV4-2, with no clear D. The CDR3 consists of 14 residues. With 1 base removed from V and 2 bases from J, the gap between germline ends came to 9 bases. Germline V gene data show CDR1 as LGHNA and CDR2 as YNFKEQ. CDR3 sequence reads: CASSQALQTYEQYF. In DNA, the CDR3 is TGTGCCAGCAGCCAAGCCCTGCAGACCTACGAGCAGTACTTC.

This sequence joins TRBV28 and TRBJ2-1; TRBD2 matches 10 bases. The V segment lost 6 bases and the J segment 9 bases; nucleotides outside the gene matches: 14. The CDR3 contains 16 residues. The germline CDR1 and CDR2 sequences are MDHEN and SYDVKM. CDR3 in amino acids: CASRSSGSGGRIEQFF. The CDR3 region has the DNA TGTGCCAGCAGGTCTTCAGGTAGCGGGGGGCGGATTGAGCAGTTCTTC. The whole variable domain, remainder taken from reference TRBV28 and TRBJ2-1, is DVKVTQSSRYLVKRTGEKVFLECVQDMDHENMFWYRQDPGLGLRLIYFSYDVKMKEKGDIPEGYSVSREKKERFSLILESASTNQTSMYLCASRSSGSGGRIEQFFGPGTRLTVL.

The chain has TRBV5-4 and TRBJ2-2; 10 bases fit TRBD1. Looked up from germline, CDR1 is SGHNT and CDR2 is YYREEE (reference sequence). The CDR3 has 16 residues. Germline trimming cut 4 bases from V and 5 bases from J; bases unmatched to any gene: 8. The CDR3 nucleotides read TGTGCCAGCAGCCCCCCGGGGACAGGGGAGACCGGGGAGCTGTTTTTT. Translated, it gives CASSPPGTGETGELFF.

This clone has a handful of counts. V is TRBV19 and J is TRBJ1-2; 10 bases are a match to TRBD1. CDR1 LNHDA and CDR2 SQIVND come from the germline V gene (reference sequence). Germline trimming cut 2 bases from V and 6 bases from J; bases unmatched to any gene: 12. The CDR3 totals 17 residues. CDR3 DNA: TGTGCCAGTAGTATATGGACAGGGGGAATGGAGTGGAATGGCTACACCTTC. It translates to CASSIWTGGMEWNGYTF.

This sequence joins TRBV28 and TRBJ1-5; D perhaps matches TRBD1 (5 bases). The germline V and J ends were trimmed by 2 bases and 7 bases, with 12 bases remaining between them. There are 14 residues in the CDR3. Germline loops: CDR1 MDHEN, CDR2 SYDVKM. CDR3 sequence (DNA): TGTGCCAGCAGTTTACCAGGGAAGGAACAGCCCCAGCATTTT. This encodes CASSLPGKEQPQHF.

This clone was detected a few times. The chain recombines TRBV2 with TRBJ2-7, with 10 positions matching TRBD1. Germline CDR1 is SNHLY and CDR2 is FYNNEI. CDR3 size: 14 residues. The trim removed 6 bases at V and 4 bases at J, leaving 6 bases unmatched. CDR3 bases: TGTGCCAGCAGCTTGGGACAGGGGATTTACGAGCAGTACTTC. It encodes CASSLGQGIYEQYF.

This clone came up a few times. The chain combines TRBV18 with TRBJ2-5; no clear D. The germline V gene has CDR1 KGHSH and CDR2 LQKENI. The ends were cut back, 0 bases at V and 5 bases at J, with 10 bases in the middle. The CDR3 totals 14 residues. CDR3 bases: TGTGCCAGCTCACCACCGAACAGTAAGGAGACCCAGTACTTC. Protein product: CASSPPNSKETQYF.

This clone has more than one count but fewer than ten. Relative to the germline gene, one junction end is altered; a read error may explain this. The chain is built from TRBV18 and TRBJ2-1, with 7 bases fitting TRBD1. Germline V lookup: CDR1 KGHSH, CDR2 LQKENI. This CDR3 contains 12 residues. In nucleotides, the CDR3 is TGTGCCAGCTCACCAGTCAACGACAGGGCGGTCTTC. It yields the protein CASSPVNDRAVF. Using reference TRBV18 and TRBJ2-1 for the parts outside the CDR3, the full variable domain is NAGVMQNPRHLVRRRGQEARLRCSPMKGHSHVYWYRQLPEEGLKFMVYLQKENIIDESGMPKERFSAEFPKEGPSILRIQQVVRGDSAAYFCASSPVNDRAVFGPGTRLTVL.

The chain has TRBV6-4 and TRBJ1-6; the D gene is possibly TRBD1 (6 bases). Germline CDR1 MRHNA, CDR2 SNTAGT. Trimming took 4 bases from V and 6 from J, leaving 7 bases between them. This CDR3 spans 13 amino acids. The CDR3 DNA follows: TGTGCCAGCAGTGCGGACAGTAATTCACCCCTCCACTTT. Translation gives CASSADSNSPLHF.

As concerns this clone: The same CDR3 also results from other DNA sequences found in this sample. V usage is TRBV27 and J usage is TRBJ2-1; a weak D match, TRBD1 (6 bases). The CDR3 length is 15 residues. V was cut by 0 bases and J by 5 bases, with 11 bases left in between. Germline loops: CDR1 MNHEY, CDR2 SMNVEV (reference sequence). The CDR3 DNA reads TGTGCCAGCAGTTTATCTTGGACAGCTAACAATGAGCAGTTCTTC. It translates to CASSLSWTANNEQFF.

This clone turned up a few times. The genes are TRBV5-1 and TRBJ2-7, with TRBD1 matching 7 bases. CDR1 SGHRS and CDR2 YFSETQ come from the germline V gene. V lost 5 bases, J lost 2 bases, and 7 bases stayed unmatched. The CDR3 has 14 residues. The CDR3 protein is CASSGDRAPYEQYF. The DNA of the CDR3 is TGCGCCAGCAGTGGAGACAGGGCCCCCTACGAGCAGTACTTC. The full variable domain, its missing parts supplied by reference TRBV5-1 and TRBJ2-7, is KAGVTQTPRYLIKTRGQQVTLSCSPISGHRSVSWYQQTPGQGLQFLFEYFSETQRNKGNFPGRFSGRQFSNSRSEMNVSTLELGDSALYLCASSGDRAPYEQYFGPGTRLTVT.

This clone was seen more than once but under ten times. The chain has TRBV30 and TRBJ2-7; TRBD1 agrees at 8 bases. This CDR3 is built from 15 residues. After removal of 4 bases from V and 1 base from J, the junction contained 9 bases not matched to a gene. The germline V gene has CDR1 GTSNPN and CDR2 SVGIG (reference sequence). The CDR3 reads CAWTPPGGLSYEQYF. CDR3 DNA: TGTGCCTGGACCCCCCCAGGGGGCCTGTCCTACGAGCAGTACTTC.

V is TRBV4-1 and J is TRBJ1-1; D possibly corresponds to TRBD1 (6 bases). The V gene's germline CDR1 is MGHRA and CDR2 YSYEKL. The CDR3 runs 17 residues. The germline V and J ends were trimmed by 3 bases and 0 bases, with 17 bases remaining between them. CDR3 bases: TGCGCCAGCAGCCAGGGTTTGGGGGCACCTATGAACACTGAAGCTTTCTTT. It is translated as CASSQGLGAPMNTEAFF.

In this sample, this clone turned up a few times. The CDR3 sequence is CASSRSGAEETQYF. The CDR3 DNA follows: TGTGCCAGCAGCCGGTCGGGAGCCGAAGAGACCCAGTACTTC. The gene calls are TRBV7-9 and TRBJ2-5; D may be TRBD2 (6 bases). The CDR3 is made up of 14 amino acids. Germline lookup yields CDR1 SEHNR and CDR2 FQNEAQ (reference sequence). V dropped 5 bases and J dropped 3 bases, with 13 bases sitting between them.

This chain links TRBV2 with TRBJ2-1; possible D gene TRBD1, 6 bases. The CDR3 loop spans 9 amino acids. CDR1 and CDR2 from the germline V gene are SNHLY and FYNNEI. The V end was cut by 6 bases, the J end by 15 bases, with 9 bases between. In nucleotides, the CDR3 is TGTGCCAGCAGGGGGGCTCTGTTCTTC. Encoded protein: CASRGALFF.

The chain carries TRBV2 and TRBJ2-3; the match to TRBD1 covers 9 bases. Trimming removed 6 bases from V and 0 bases from J; junction bases left unmatched: 4. The length of the CDR3 is 15 residues. CDR1 is SNHLY and CDR2 is FYNNEI in the germline V gene. The chain's CDR3 is CASSEGTGSTDTQYF. In nucleotides, the CDR3 is TGTGCCAGCAGCGAGGGGACAGGGAGCACAGATACGCAGTATTTT.